These 30 T cell receptor beta chains share one sample of origin, sequenced in a study of technical replicates of blood from a handful of donors. Here immunoSEQ multiplex PCR was the method, and the copy in TCRdb shows in-frame clones only, minus some. Of approximately 59,000 clones detected, 75% to 90% appear once; the ten largest clones hold roughly 5.1%. The sequenced sample was PBMCs. The receptors here all came from a human donor in good health. Some clones in this sample may be carry-over from other donors' samples.

The rearrangement uses TRBV4-3 and TRBJ2-5, with 9 positions matching TRBD1. J was trimmed by 4 bases and V by 1 base; bases with no gene match: 4. The germline V gene encodes CDR1 LGHNA and CDR2 YSLEER. This CDR3 is 15 amino acids long. The CDR3, as DNA: TGCGCCAGCAGCCAAGGGGACAGGGCTTCAGAGACCCAGTACTTC. As protein: CASSQGDRASETQYF.

The rearrangement joins TRBV27 to TRBJ2-2; D uncertain. The ends were cut back, 6 bases at V and 6 bases at J, with 11 bases in the middle. The CDR3 runs 13 residues. Germline V CDR1 and CDR2: MNHEY, SMNVEV (reference sequence). The CDR3 reads CASRYRVAGELFF. The CDR3 DNA follows: TGTGCCAGCAGATATCGAGTCGCCGGGGAGCTGTTTTTT.

This chain links TRBV2 with TRBJ2-3; 12 bases fit TRBD2. There are 16 residues in the CDR3. Germline lookup yields CDR1 SNHLY and CDR2 FYNNEI. The V gene end was trimmed by 0 bases and the J gene end by 7 bases; junction bases not matched to a gene: 5. For the CDR3, the DNA is TGTGCCAGCAGTGAAGCGCTAGCGGGAGGGTGGTATACGCAGTATTTT. Its protein product is CASSEALAGGWYTQYF.

The gene calls are TRBV5-4 and TRBJ2-7; D might be TRBD2 (5 bases). Looked up from germline, CDR1 is SGHNT and CDR2 is YYREEE (reference sequence). The ends were cut back, 3 bases at V and 2 bases at J, with 9 bases in the middle. This CDR3 is built from 13 residues. The CDR3 is CASSSGLPYEQYF. In DNA, the CDR3 is TGTGCCAGCAGCTCAGGACTCCCCTACGAGCAGTACTTC.

The J gene is TRBJ2-3, the V gene TRBV4-1; tentative D call: TRBD1 (5 bases). Germline lookup yields CDR1 MGHRA and CDR2 YSYEKL. V lost 1 base, J lost 11 bases, and 10 bases lay in between. The CDR3 is 12 amino acids. CDR3 bases: TGCGCCAGCAGCCAAGTGTCCAGGGTGCAGTATTTT. It translates to CASSQVSRVQYF.

The V and J genes are TRBV2 and TRBJ1-4; D might be TRBD1 (5 bases). The CDR3 sequence is 14 residues long. V was cut by 6 bases and J by 8 bases, with 16 bases left in between. CDR1 SNHLY and CDR2 FYNNEI come from the germline V gene. The CDR3 is CASSLWGGAEKLFF. CDR3 nucleotides: TGTGCCAGCAGCCTCTGGGGGGGTGCGGAAAAACTGTTTTTT.

In DNA, the CDR3 is TGTGCCAGCAGGGGACAGACAAACTATGGCTACACCTTC. Translating gives CASRGQTNYGYTF. This rearrangement joins TRBV2 to TRBJ1-2, with 7 bases lining up with TRBD1. Losses at the gene ends were 6 bases for V and 2 bases for J; bases not matched to a gene: 3. Per the germline V gene, CDR1 is SNHLY and CDR2 is FYNNEI. This CDR3 spans 13 amino acids.

This clone was seen just once. The chain joins TRBV18 to TRBJ2-5; 11 bases map to TRBD2. The CDR3 is 18 residues long. The junction had 11 bases not matched to a gene; V was cut back by 3 bases and J by 2 bases. Germline V lookup: CDR1 KGHSH, CDR2 LQKENI. The CDR3 DNA reads as TGTGCCAGCTCACCTACTAGCGGGAGTCGCTCGAGTCAAGAGACCCAGTACTTC. This translates into CASSPTSGSRSSQETQYF.

The DNA of the CDR3 is TGCAGTGCTTCCCAGAATGAGCAGTTCTTC. This gives the protein CSASQNEQFF. V gene TRBV20-1 combines with J gene TRBJ2-1; D call uncertain. Between the trimmed V and J ends, which lost 5 bases and 7 bases, there was a span of 6 bases. CDR3 length: 10 residues. Germline assignment: CDR1 DFQATT and CDR2 SNEGSKA (reference sequence).

This chain connects TRBV3-1 (or the pseudogene TRBV3-2) to TRBJ2-5; D is unclear. The CDR3 sequence is 9 residues long. In germline, CDR1 is LGHDT, CDR2 YNNKEL (reference sequence). V gave up 9 bases and J gave up 4 bases, with 3 bases separating them. The chain's CDR3 is CASRETQYF. The DNA for the CDR3 is TGTGCCAGTAGAGAGACCCAGTACTTC.

The CDR3 sequence is CASSSRQATNEKLFF. The CDR3 nucleotides read TGTGCCAGCAGTTCGAGACAGGCAACTAATGAAAAACTGTTTTTT. The genes are TRBV6-5 and TRBJ1-4; D may be TRBD1 (6 bases). The CDR3 sequence is 15 residues long. V was trimmed by 4 bases and J by 0 bases, leaving 9 bases between them. Per germline, CDR1 MNHEY and CDR2 SVGAGI.

The chain joins TRBV6-1 to TRBJ1-5, with 7 nucleotides matching TRBD1. V gave up 6 bases and J gave up 2 bases; unmatched junction bases: 7. Germline V gene data show CDR1 as MNHNS and CDR2 as SASEGT. CDR3 length: 15 residues. The CDR3 here is CASRTAGGGNQPQHF. CDR3 sequence (DNA): TGTGCCAGCAGGACCGCAGGGGGTGGCAATCAGCCCCAGCATTTT.

V is TRBV5-6 and J is TRBJ1-4, with 7 bases aligning to TRBD1. The CDR3 sequence is 14 residues long. Germline-derived CDR1 and CDR2 are SGHDT and YYEEEE. Unmatched junction bases numbered 8, after V lost 1 base and J lost 11 bases. This CDR3 reads CASSLTGESGKLFF. In DNA form, the CDR3 reads TGTGCCAGCAGCTTGACAGGGGAATCTGGTAAACTGTTTTTT.

The sample holds one count of this clone. The rearrangement joins TRBV7-8 to TRBJ1-5, with 8 bases identical to TRBD1. The CDR3 totals 12 residues. V was pared by 8 bases and J by 5 bases, with 2 bases of the junction left unmatched. Germline V gene data show CDR1 as SGHVS and CDR2 as FQNEAQ. The CDR3 DNA reads TGTGCCAGCGGGACAGGTGATCAGCCCCAGCATTTT. Its protein is CASGTGDQPQHF.

This chain connects TRBV5-1 to TRBJ2-1, with D possibly being TRBD2 (5 bases). CDR3 length equals 15 residues. Trimming took 1 base from V and 3 from J, leaving 11 bases between them. Germline CDR1 reads SGHRS; CDR2 reads YFSETQ. CDR3 region: CASSLQLDYYNEQFF. Written as DNA, the CDR3 is TGCGCCAGCAGCTTGCAACTAGACTACTACAATGAGCAGTTCTTC.

The chain employs TRBV2 and TRBJ1-5; 7 bases line up with TRBD1. The CDR3 consists of 14 residues. The germline V gene has CDR1 SNHLY and CDR2 FYNNEI. After removal of 6 bases from V and 6 bases from J, the junction contained 8 bases not matched to a gene. In DNA, the CDR3 is TGTGCCAGCAGAGCCGACAGGGAAGTTCAGCCCCAGCATTTT. As protein: CASRADREVQPQHF.

V usage is TRBV5-8 and J usage is TRBJ1-2; possible D gene TRBD1, 6 bases. The CDR3 length is 14 residues. Trimming cost V 4 bases and J 2 bases, with 12 bases left between them. The V gene's germline CDR1 is SGHTS and CDR2 YDEGEE. This chain's CDR3 is CASSVGTPNYGYTF. The CDR3 bases are TGTGCCAGCAGCGTAGGGACACCCAACTATGGCTACACCTTC.

The chain couples TRBV7-3 to TRBJ2-7, with D possibly matching TRBD2 (7 bases). CDR1 is SGHTA and CDR2 is FQGTGA in the germline V gene. The CDR3 consists of 14 residues. Trimming pared 3 bases from V and 3 bases from J, leaving 12 bases between. For the CDR3, the DNA is TGTGCCAGCAGCTTGGGGGGGCCTAGCTACGAGCAGTACTTC. This sequence encodes CASSLGGPSYEQYF.

This clone was seen a single time. The CDR3 sequence: CASSLLGLAGVNEQFF. The CDR3 nucleotides read TGTGCCAGCAGCCTCCTGGGACTAGCGGGCGTCAATGAGCAGTTCTTC. The chain couples TRBV7-3 to TRBJ2-1; 12 nucleotides agree with TRBD2. Trimming cost V 5 bases and J 6 bases; bases outside gene matches: 8. This CDR3 has 16 amino acids. CDR1 SGHTA and CDR2 FQGTGA come from the germline V gene.

This rearrangement joins TRBV2 to TRBJ2-1; the D is unclear. V was shortened by 1 base and J by 0 bases, with 10 bases between the two germline ends. Germline V gives CDR1 SNHLY, CDR2 FYNNEI. The CDR3 has 16 amino acids. The CDR3 DNA is TGTGCCAGCAGTGAAGACGAACACCTCTCCTACAATGAGCAGTTCTTC. Translating gives CASSEDEHLSYNEQFF.

The J gene is TRBJ2-3, the V gene TRBV7-9, with 11 positions matching TRBD2. With V trimmed by 5 bases and J by 2 bases, 6 bases remained unmatched. There are 16 residues in the CDR3. CDR1 and CDR2 (germline): SEHNR, FQNEAQ (reference sequence). CDR3 in DNA: TGTGCCAGCAGCCCAAGACTAGCGGGGATCACAGATACGCAGTATTTT. Protein product: CASSPRLAGITDTQYF.

The V call is TRBV15, the J call TRBJ2-1, with TRBD2 matching 14 bases. V lost 3 bases to trimming and J lost 9 bases; unmatched junction nucleotides: 10. Looked up from germline, CDR1 is LNHNV and CDR2 is YYDKDF (reference sequence). This CDR3 spans 17 amino acids. CDR3 coding DNA: TGTGCCACCAGCAGTGCACTCGGGACTAGCGGGGGAAGTGAGCAGTTCTTC. Its protein is CATSSALGTSGGSEQFF. The complete variable domain, with remaining parts taken from reference TRBV15 and TRBJ2-1, reads DAMVIQNPRYQVTQFGKPVTLSCSQTLNHNVMYWYQQKSSQAPKLLFHYYDKDFNNEADTPDNFQSRRPNTSFCFLDIRSPGLGDTAMYLCATSSALGTSGGSEQFFGPGTRLTVL.

This chain uses TRBV7-2 with TRBJ2-1; perhaps TRBD2 as D (6 bases). CDR3 length: 15 residues. Deletions cut 8 bases from V and 3 bases from J, with 17 bases between. The germline CDR1 and CDR2 sequences are SGHTA and FQGNSA. This CDR3 reads CASSGEDYLYNEQFF. CDR3 coding DNA: TGTGCCAGCTCCGGAGAGGACTATCTCTACAATGAGCAGTTCTTC.

On this clone: This sample includes further DNA sequences coding for the same CDR3. The chain has TRBV5-1 and TRBJ1-1; possible D gene TRBD1, 5 bases. The CDR3 loop spans 14 amino acids. With 3 bases removed from V and 0 bases from J, the gap between germline ends came to 9 bases. Germline V gene data show CDR1 as SGHRS and CDR2 as YFSETQ. The CDR3 is CASSSGLLNTEAFF. The CDR3 coding sequence is TGCGCCAGCAGCTCGGGACTCCTGAACACTGAAGCTTTCTTT.

The chain couples TRBV30 to TRBJ1-1; 8 bases agree with TRBD1. Trimming at V came to 5 bases and at J to 7 bases, leaving 9 bases not matched to a gene. The CDR3 runs 13 residues. Per germline, CDR1 GTSNPN and CDR2 SVGIG (reference sequence). CDR3: CAWRRQGWGEAFF. The DNA for the CDR3 is TGTGCCTGGCGTAGACAGGGGTGGGGTGAAGCTTTCTTT.

This clone was detected only once. V is TRBV18 and J is TRBJ2-3; 8 bases match TRBD1. The CDR3 is made up of 16 amino acids. V lost 0 bases and J lost 5; bases outside the gene matches: 7. Germline V lookup: CDR1 KGHSH, CDR2 LQKENI. Here the CDR3 DNA reads TGTGCCAGCTCACCACCGTCCAGGGGGCTTAAAGATACGCAGTATTTT. The encoded protein is CASSPPSRGLKDTQYF. The full variable domain, with the rest looked up from reference TRBV18 and TRBJ2-3, is NAGVMQNPRHLVRRRGQEARLRCSPMKGHSHVYWYRQLPEEGLKFMVYLQKENIIDESGMPKERFSAEFPKEGPSILRIQQVVRGDSAAYFCASSPPSRGLKDTQYFGPGTRLTVL.

The sample holds one count of this clone. V usage is TRBV7-2 and J usage is TRBJ2-2, with a tentative D call TRBD2 (6 bases). Trimming removed 6 bases from V and 0 bases from J, with 11 bases in between. Germline CDR1 reads SGHTA; CDR2 reads FQGNSA. The CDR3 contains 15 residues. The CDR3 sequence is CASRSGTPNTGELFF. For the CDR3, the DNA is TGTGCCAGCAGATCAGGGACTCCGAACACCGGGGAGCTGTTTTTT.

The V and J genes are TRBV6-6 and TRBJ2-7; 7 positions match TRBD1. V gave up 6 bases and J gave up 6 bases; unmatched junction bases: 5. From germline, CDR1 is MNHNY and CDR2 SVGAGI (reference sequence). The CDR3 contains 12 residues. CDR3 amino acids: CASSEQGTEQYF. In DNA, the CDR3 is TGTGCCAGCAGCGAACAGGGGACCGAGCAGTACTTC.

This clone was observed a handful of times. The chain recombines TRBV19 with TRBJ2-2; 7 positions match TRBD2. The CDR3 runs to 15 residues. The germline V gene has CDR1 LNHDA and CDR2 SQIVND (reference sequence). V gave up 3 bases and J gave up 5 bases; unmatched junction bases: 6. In DNA form, the CDR3 reads TGTGCCAGTAGTATCTCTGGGACTACGACCGGGGAGCTGTTTTTT. This sequence encodes CASSISGTTTGELFF. Drawing the rest from reference TRBV19 and TRBJ2-2, the complete variable domain is DGGITQSPKYLFRKEGQNVTLSCEQNLNHDAMYWYRQDPGQGLRLIYYSQIVNDFQKGDIAEGYSVSREKKESFPLTVTSAQKNPTAFYLCASSISGTTTGELFFGEGSRLTVL.

The genes are TRBV5-4 and TRBJ2-7; weak D call: TRBD2 (5 bases). The germline V gene has CDR1 SGHNT and CDR2 YYREEE (reference sequence). Trimming pared 4 bases from V and 7 bases from J, leaving 9 bases between. The CDR3 covers 11 residues. The CDR3 loop reads CASSHTGEQYF. The CDR3 nucleotides read TGTGCCAGCAGCCACACGGGGGAGCAGTACTTC.